This T cell receptor beta chain was documented in a study of blood T cells in healthy people across ages. Findings and limits, study-wide: Diversity was estimated from one million T cells, and these estimates were considered underestimates. Per million T cells, the diversity of TCR beta decreased roughly linearly as age advanced.

This CDR3 comprises 14 residues. CDR1 is SEHNR and CDR2 is FQNEAQ in the germline V gene (reference sequence). The ends were cut back, 2 bases at V and 6 bases at J, with 12 bases in the middle. Primers used in a second PCR of about 6 to 11 cycles were a sample-barcoded 5' primer and a J-beta primer mix. Each CDR3 protein gets one entry after TCRdb re-called the 5' RACE reads with MiXCR. The sample holds about 1.5 million distinct CDR3 sequences, around 40% seen once. This clonotype was found a few times. Its antigen is currently unknown. Every donor gave roughly 9.6 milliliters of peripheral blood. Per sample, no less than 6 micrograms of total RNA were extracted.

The material sequenced was blood. This chain links TRBV7-9 with TRBJ2-3; D possibly uses TRBD1 or TRBD2 (5 bases each). The receptor comes from a woman between 18 and 30 years old in good health. The CDR3 DNA reads as TGTGCCAGCAGCTTATTAGGGACCACGGATACGCAGTATTTT. It encodes CASSLLGTTDTQYF.